This entry lists 16 T cell receptor beta chains sequenced from one sample in a study of blood T cell repertoires in COVID-19. TCRdb's table, derived via immunoSEQ multiplex PCR, lists solely in-frame clones and lacks some. The data show 200,000 to 300,000 clones, around 90% seen once. The material sequenced was peripheral blood. The origin of the receptors is a man aged 55-75 years who had recovered from COVID-19.

The rearrangement links TRBV9 to TRBJ1-1, with D possibly matching TRBD1 (6 bases). The CDR3 loop spans 16 amino acids. Trimming removed 0 bases from V and 1 base from J, with 13 bases in between. The V gene's germline CDR1 is SGDLS and CDR2 YYNGEE. This CDR3 reads CASSVGGGHPNTEAFF. The CDR3 DNA reads as TGTGCCAGCAGCGTAGGGGGGGGACACCCGAACACTGAAGCTTTCTTT. Complete variable domain (other parts from reference TRBV9 and TRBJ1-1): DSGVTQTPKHLITATGQRVTLRCSPRSGDLSVYWYQQSLDQGLQFLIQYYNGEERAKGNILERFSAQQFPDLHSELNLSSLELGDSALYFCASSVGGGHPNTEAFFGQGTRLTVV.

The chain combines TRBV4-2 with TRBJ2-7; perhaps TRBD1 as D (5 bases). The V gene's germline CDR1 is LGHNA and CDR2 YNFKEQ. This CDR3 spans 16 amino acids. V was cut by 0 bases and J by 0 bases, with 12 bases left in between. The CDR3 region has the DNA TGTGCCAGCAGCCAAGATCCCTCTAGGGGCTCCTACGAGCAGTACTTC. Protein sequence: CASSQDPSRGSYEQYF.

The chain uses TRBV2 and TRBJ2-7; D might be TRBD2 (5 bases). The CDR3 sequence is 12 residues long. Germline loops: CDR1 SNHLY, CDR2 FYNNEI. Trimming pared 2 bases from V and 12 bases from J, leaving 14 bases between. The CDR3 loop is CASSESAAYTYF. The DNA for the CDR3 is TGTGCCAGCAGTGAATCAGCGGCCTACACGTACTTC.

The J gene is TRBJ2-7, the V gene TRBV24-1, with no clear D. The CDR3 is 11 amino acids. Germline assignment: CDR1 KGHDR and CDR2 SFDVKD. The V end lost 10 bases, the J end lost 6 bases, and 12 bases lay between the germline ends. CDR3: CATADLGEQYF. Here the CDR3 DNA reads TGTGCCACAGCTGACCTAGGCGAGCAGTACTTC.

The CDR3 loop is CASSLLGQGGQPQHF. The CDR3 DNA reads as TGTGCCAGCTCACTCTTGGGACAGGGAGGTCAGCCCCAGCATTTT. This chain links TRBV18 with TRBJ1-5; the match to TRBD1 covers 9 bases. Germline V gene data show CDR1 as KGHSH and CDR2 as LQKENI. The CDR3 extends over 15 amino acids. The junction had 7 bases not matched to a gene; V was cut back by 4 bases and J by 6 bases.

The rearrangement uses TRBV27 and TRBJ2-3, with TRBD2 matching 8 bases. The germline V gene has CDR1 MNHEY and CDR2 SMNVEV (reference sequence). The CDR3 sequence is 16 residues long. V shed 2 bases, J shed 1 base, and the junction held 5 bases outside the gene matches. CDR3 nucleotide sequence: TGTGCCAGCAGTTTAAGGAGTAGCGGGGGCACAGATACGCAGTATTTT. This encodes CASSLRSSGGTDTQYF.

This chain connects TRBV6-5 to TRBJ2-7, with TRBD1 matching 7 bases. J lost 4 bases, V lost 2 bases, and 5 bases had no gene match. The CDR3 is 14 amino acids. The germline V gene encodes CDR1 MNHEY and CDR2 SVGAGI. CDR3 residues: CASSYTGTVYEQYF. Here the CDR3 DNA reads TGTGCCAGCAGTTACACCGGGACAGTTTACGAGCAGTACTTC.

This chain joins TRBV3-1 (or the pseudogene TRBV3-2) and TRBJ1-5; TRBD1 might be the D (5 bases). The germline CDR1 and CDR2 sequences are LGHDT and YNNKEL (reference sequence). This CDR3 contains 14 residues. V was cut by 7 bases and J by 0 bases, with 10 bases left in between. Here the CDR3 reads CASTGGGSNQPQHF. CDR3 nucleotide sequence: TGTGCCAGCACGGGGGGGGGTAGCAATCAGCCCCAGCATTTT.

The chain couples TRBV15 to TRBJ1-5, with 8 bases aligning to TRBD1. Germline values: CDR1 LNHNV, CDR2 YYDKDF (reference sequence). Unmatched junction bases numbered 9, after V lost 0 bases and J lost 8 bases. The CDR3 length is 16 residues. The CDR3 region has the DNA TGTGCCACCAGCAGAGACTTGGGACAGGATAACAAGCCCCAGCATTTT. Protein: CATSRDLGQDNKPQHF.

The chain is built from TRBV28 and TRBJ1-1; no reliable D call. Trimming removed 8 bases from V and 4 bases from J, with 17 bases in between. CDR3 size: 14 residues. The germline gives CDR1 MDHEN, CDR2 SYDVKM. The CDR3 DNA sequence: TGTGCCAGCCCCCCCGCGCTCGCGGGCACTGAAGCTTTCTTT. It encodes CASPPALAGTEAFF. The full variable domain, its missing parts supplied by reference TRBV28 and TRBJ1-1, is DVKVTQSSRYLVKRTGEKVFLECVQDMDHENMFWYRQDPGLGLRLIYFSYDVKMKEKGDIPEGYSVSREKKERFSLILESASTNQTSMYLCASPPALAGTEAFFGQGTRLTVV.

The CDR3 DNA reads TGTGCCAGCAGCGCGGGGAACTACGAGCAGTACTTC. The encoded protein is CASSAGNYEQYF. V gene TRBV6-5 combines with J gene TRBJ2-7; tentative D call: TRBD2 (6 bases). The germline CDR1 and CDR2 sequences are MNHEY and SVGAGI. The CDR3 length is 12 residues. The germline V and J ends were trimmed by 6 bases and 3 bases, with 9 bases remaining between them.

This clone has only one observation. The chain carries TRBV5-4 and TRBJ2-7; D possibly corresponds to TRBD2 (5 bases). Trimming shortened V by 4 bases and J by 6 bases, and 17 bases separated the two germline ends. This CDR3 contains 14 residues. Germline values: CDR1 SGHNT, CDR2 YYREEE (reference sequence). The CDR3 spells CASSPRRVLGEQYF. Here the CDR3 DNA reads TGTGCCAGCAGCCCGCGGCGGGTTTTAGGCGAGCAGTACTTC.

This clone showed up just a few times. The chain carries TRBV6-2 or TRBV6-3 and TRBJ1-5; 10 bases are a match to TRBD1. Germline V lookup: CDR1 MNHEY, CDR2 SVGEGT. Trimming cost V 5 bases and J 5 bases; bases outside gene matches: 9. The CDR3 is made up of 16 amino acids. CDR3 in DNA: TGTGCCAGCAGTACCGTCCAGACAGGGGGCTATCAGCCCCAGCATTTT. It specifies CASSTVQTGGYQPQHF.

The chain joins TRBV19 to TRBJ1-2, with 9 positions matching TRBD1. CDR1 is LNHDA, CDR2 SQIVND, per germline (reference sequence). Losses at the gene ends were 4 bases for V and 5 bases for J; bases not matched to a gene: 8. The CDR3 contains 15 residues. CDR3 DNA: TGTGCCAGTAGTACTCGGACAGGGGCAGAGTATGGCTACACCTTC. Its protein product is CASSTRTGAEYGYTF.

The chain recombines TRBV2 with TRBJ1-5; D ambiguous. CDR1 SNHLY and CDR2 FYNNEI come from the germline V gene. V gave up 2 bases and J gave up 10 bases, with 9 bases separating them. The CDR3 is 12 amino acids. CDR3 residues: CASSETGSPQHF. As DNA, the CDR3 is TGTGCCAGCAGTGAAACCGGGTCCCCCCAGCATTTT.

This rearrangement joins TRBV9 to TRBJ1-5, with 7 nucleotides matching TRBD1. The CDR3 contains 15 residues. J lost 2 bases, V lost 5 bases, and 7 bases had no gene match. CDR1 is SGDLS, CDR2 YYNGEE, per germline. CDR3 nucleotide sequence: TGTGCCAGCAGTCTTTCTGGGACAGGCAATCAGCCCCAGCATTTT. It specifies CASSLSGTGNQPQHF. Using reference TRBV9 and TRBJ1-5 for the parts outside the CDR3, the full variable domain is DSGVTQTPKHLITATGQRVTLRCSPRSGDLSVYWYQQSLDQGLQFLIQYYNGEERAKGNILERFSAQQFPDLHSELNLSSLELGDSALYFCASSLSGTGNQPQHFGDGTRLSIL.